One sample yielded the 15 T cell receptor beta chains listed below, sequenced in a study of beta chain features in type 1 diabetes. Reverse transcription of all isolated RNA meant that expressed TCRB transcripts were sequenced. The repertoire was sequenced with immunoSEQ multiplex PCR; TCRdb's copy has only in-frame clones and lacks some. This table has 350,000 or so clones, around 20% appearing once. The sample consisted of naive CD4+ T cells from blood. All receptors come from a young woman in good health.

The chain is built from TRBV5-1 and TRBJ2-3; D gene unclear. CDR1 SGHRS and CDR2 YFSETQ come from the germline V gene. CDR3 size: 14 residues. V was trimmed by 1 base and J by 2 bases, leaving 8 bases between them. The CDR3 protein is CASSLSLYTDTQYF. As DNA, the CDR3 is TGCGCCAGCAGCTTGAGTCTATACACAGATACGCAGTATTTT.

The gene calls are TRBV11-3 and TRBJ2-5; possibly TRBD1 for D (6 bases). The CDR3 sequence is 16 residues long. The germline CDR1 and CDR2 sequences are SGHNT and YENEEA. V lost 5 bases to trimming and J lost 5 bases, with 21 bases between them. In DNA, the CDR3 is TGTGCCAGCAGCCCAATGGTGGGGGCGCGAGGGGAGACCCAGTACTTC. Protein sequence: CASSPMVGARGETQYF.

The chain's CDR3 is CASSSGLAGIYEQYF. The CDR3 bases are TGTGCCAGCAGTTCAGGACTAGCGGGAATCTACGAGCAGTACTTC. The gene calls are TRBV11-3 and TRBJ2-7; 12 positions match TRBD2. V dropped 6 bases and J dropped 3; count of bases not matched to a gene: 6. Germline CDR1 is SGHNT and CDR2 is YENEEA. The CDR3 has 15 residues.

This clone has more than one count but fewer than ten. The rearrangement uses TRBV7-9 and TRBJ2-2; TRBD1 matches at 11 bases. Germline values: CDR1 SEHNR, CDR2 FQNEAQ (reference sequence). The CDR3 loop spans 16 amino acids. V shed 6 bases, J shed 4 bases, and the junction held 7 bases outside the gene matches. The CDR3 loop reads CASRWAGTGGTGELFF. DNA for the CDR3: TGTGCCAGCAGATGGGCCGGGACAGGGGGCACCGGGGAGCTGTTTTTT.

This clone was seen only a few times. CDR3 sequence reads: CASSELIAEETQYF. CDR3 sequence (DNA): TGTGCCAGCAGTGAACTCATAGCGGAAGAGACCCAGTACTTC. V usage is TRBV2 and J usage is TRBJ2-5; weak D call: TRBD2 (6 bases). This CDR3 has 14 residues. The V end was cut by 2 bases, the J end by 3 bases, with 10 bases between. CDR1 and CDR2 (germline): SNHLY, FYNNEI.

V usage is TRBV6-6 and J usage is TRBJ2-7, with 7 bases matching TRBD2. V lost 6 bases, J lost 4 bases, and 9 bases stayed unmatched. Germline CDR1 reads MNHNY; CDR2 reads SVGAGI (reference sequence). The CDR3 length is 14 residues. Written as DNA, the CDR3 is TGTGCCAGCAGAAGTGCGGGGGTCGAGTACGAGCAGTACTTC. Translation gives CASRSAGVEYEQYF.

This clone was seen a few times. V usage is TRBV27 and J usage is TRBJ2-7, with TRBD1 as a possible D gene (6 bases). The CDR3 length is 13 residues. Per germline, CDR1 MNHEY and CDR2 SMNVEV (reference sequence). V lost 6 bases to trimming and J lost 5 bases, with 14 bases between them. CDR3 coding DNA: TGTGCCAGCAGGCTTATGGACAGACACGAGCAGTACTTC. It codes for CASRLMDRHEQYF.

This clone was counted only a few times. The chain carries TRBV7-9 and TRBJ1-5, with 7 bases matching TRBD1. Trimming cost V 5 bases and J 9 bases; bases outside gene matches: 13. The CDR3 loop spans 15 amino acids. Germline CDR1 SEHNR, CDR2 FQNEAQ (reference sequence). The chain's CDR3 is CASSPNRGPGGPQHF. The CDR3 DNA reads TGTGCCAGCAGCCCCAACCGGGGCCCAGGGGGGCCCCAGCATTTT.

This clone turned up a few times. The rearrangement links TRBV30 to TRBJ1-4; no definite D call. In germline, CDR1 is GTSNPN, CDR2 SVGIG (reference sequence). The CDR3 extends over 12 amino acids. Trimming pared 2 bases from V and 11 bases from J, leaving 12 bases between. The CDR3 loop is CAWSPGPSKLFF. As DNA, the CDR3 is TGTGCCTGGAGTCCGGGTCCGAGTAAACTGTTTTTT.

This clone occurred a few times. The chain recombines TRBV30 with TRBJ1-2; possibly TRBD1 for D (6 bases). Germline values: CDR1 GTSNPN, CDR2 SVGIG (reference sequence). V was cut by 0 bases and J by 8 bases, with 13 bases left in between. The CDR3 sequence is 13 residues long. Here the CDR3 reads CAWSVRGASGYTF. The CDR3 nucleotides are TGTGCCTGGAGTGTACGGGGGGCGTCGGGCTACACCTTC.

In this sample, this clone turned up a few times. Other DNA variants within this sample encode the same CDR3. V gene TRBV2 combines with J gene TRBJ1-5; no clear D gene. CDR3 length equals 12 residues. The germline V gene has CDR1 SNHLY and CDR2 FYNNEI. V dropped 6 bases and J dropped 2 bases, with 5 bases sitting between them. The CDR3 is CASSGGNQPQHF. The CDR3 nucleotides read TGTGCCAGCAGCGGGGGCAATCAGCCCCAGCATTTT.

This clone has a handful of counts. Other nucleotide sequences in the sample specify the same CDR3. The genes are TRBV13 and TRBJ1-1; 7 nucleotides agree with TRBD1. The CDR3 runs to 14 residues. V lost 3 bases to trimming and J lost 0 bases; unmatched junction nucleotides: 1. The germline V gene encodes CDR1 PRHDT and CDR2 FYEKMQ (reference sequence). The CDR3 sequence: CASSLTGLNTEAFF. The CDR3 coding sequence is TGTGCCAGCAGCTTGACAGGGCTGAACACTGAAGCTTTCTTT.

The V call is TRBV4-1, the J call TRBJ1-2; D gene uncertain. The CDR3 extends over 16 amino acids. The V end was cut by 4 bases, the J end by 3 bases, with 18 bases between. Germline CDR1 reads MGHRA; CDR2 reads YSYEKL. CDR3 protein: CASSRSRSAIDYGYTF. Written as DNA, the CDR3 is TGCGCCAGCAGCCGCTCTAGGAGCGCTATAGACTATGGCTACACCTTC.

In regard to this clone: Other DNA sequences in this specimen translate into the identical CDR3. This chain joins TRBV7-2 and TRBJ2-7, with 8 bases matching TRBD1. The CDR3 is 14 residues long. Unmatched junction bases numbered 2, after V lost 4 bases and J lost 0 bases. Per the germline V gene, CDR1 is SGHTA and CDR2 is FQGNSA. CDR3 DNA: TGTGCCAGCAGCTCAGGACAGGGCTCCTACGAGCAGTACTTC. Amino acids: CASSSGQGSYEQYF.

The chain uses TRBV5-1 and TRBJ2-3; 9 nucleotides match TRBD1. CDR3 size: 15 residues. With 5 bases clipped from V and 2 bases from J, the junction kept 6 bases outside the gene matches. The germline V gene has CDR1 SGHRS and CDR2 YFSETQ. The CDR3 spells CASSLGTGFTDTQYF. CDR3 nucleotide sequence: TGCGCCAGCAGTCTTGGGACAGGGTTCACAGATACGCAGTATTTT.